These 24 T cell receptor beta chains share one sample of origin, sequenced in a study of shared clonotypes between healthy human individuals. Method: immunoSEQ multiplex PCR; TCRdb's copy keeps in-frame clones and lacks some. The table lists 950,000 to 1,100,000 clones, about 75% of them singletons. Sequencing input: memory CD4+ T cells sorted from blood. Documented subset: CD45RA-negative fraction. The receptors stem from a young man in good health.

The rearrangement links TRBV30 to TRBJ2-7; D perhaps matches TRBD2 (6 bases). Trimming removed 2 bases at V and 1 base at J, with 18 bases between. CDR3 size: 16 residues. CDR1 and CDR2 from the germline V gene are GTSNPN and SVGIG (reference sequence). CDR3 nucleotides: TGTGCCTGGAGTCACCTAGGAGGGACCCCATCCTACGAGCAGTACTTC. As protein: CAWSHLGGTPSYEQYF.

The count of this clone is one. A read error is likely here: a far larger clone is one base away. V and J are TRBV5-4 and TRBJ2-3, with 10 nucleotides matching TRBD2. The V segment lost 4 bases and the J segment 1 base; nucleotides outside the gene matches: 3. This CDR3 region has 15 residues. Germline V gene sequence: CDR1 SGHNT, CDR2 YYREEE (reference sequence). CDR3 amino acids: CASSQGLAGTDTQYF. The CDR3 DNA reads as TGTGCCAGCAGCCAAGGACTAGCGGGCACAGATACGCAGTATTTT.

Worth noting for this clone: This sample includes further DNA sequences coding for the same CDR3. CDR3 region: CASSLDRGASPLHF. As DNA, the CDR3 is TGCGCCAGCAGTCTTGACAGGGGAGCTTCACCCCTCCACTTT. V and J are TRBV5-1 and TRBJ1-6, with 8 bases lining up with TRBD1. V shed 5 bases, J shed 9 bases, and the junction held 7 bases outside the gene matches. CDR1 and CDR2 from the germline V gene are SGHRS and YFSETQ. CDR3 length equals 14 residues.

This clone was detected only a few times. The chain uses TRBV5-1 and TRBJ2-7; 7 nucleotides match TRBD1. The CDR3 totals 14 residues. CDR1 and CDR2 from the germline V gene are SGHRS and YFSETQ. J was trimmed by 2 bases and V by 2 bases; bases with no gene match: 4. CDR3 DNA sequence: TGCGCCAGCAGCTTTGGGACAGCCGCCTACGAGCAGTACTTC. Encoded protein: CASSFGTAAYEQYF.

The sample holds one count of this clone. This rearrangement joins TRBV5-1 to TRBJ2-5, with TRBD2 matching over 9 bases. Germline V gene lookup returns CDR1 SGHRS and CDR2 YFSETQ. The V gene end was trimmed by 0 bases and the J gene end by 3 bases; junction bases not matched to a gene: 6. The CDR3 is 16 residues long. The CDR3 loop reads CASSLGSLAGKETQYF. As DNA, the CDR3 is TGCGCCAGCAGCTTGGGGTCCCTAGCGGGGAAAGAGACCCAGTACTTC.

V is TRBV5-6 and J is TRBJ1-1; D remains ambiguous. Germline CDR1 reads SGHDT; CDR2 reads YYEEEE. V shed 4 bases and J shed 0 bases, with 16 bases lying between them. The CDR3 extends over 16 amino acids. For the CDR3, the DNA is TGTGCCAGCAGCACAGACTATACCTACATGAACACTGAAGCTTTCTTT. It encodes CASSTDYTYMNTEAFF.

Of note for this clone: The sample carries other DNA sequences with the same CDR3. This sequence joins TRBV2 and TRBJ1-1, with D tentatively TRBD1 (5 bases). CDR1 is SNHLY and CDR2 is FYNNEI in the germline V gene. V was clipped by 8 bases and J by 2 bases, with 9 bases between them. CDR3 length: 12 amino acids. The CDR3 here is CASGTGNTEAFF. Written as DNA, the CDR3 is TGTGCCAGCGGTACAGGAAACACTGAAGCTTTCTTT. The full variable domain, with the rest looked up from reference TRBV2 and TRBJ1-1, is EPEVTQTPSHQVTQMGQEVILRCVPISNHLYFYWYRQILGQKVEFLVSFYNNEISEKSEIFDDQFSVERPDGSNFTLKIRSTKLEDSAMYFCASGTGNTEAFFGQGTRLTVV.

V is TRBV7-2 and J is TRBJ2-5; TRBD2 matches 7 bases. J lost 4 bases, V lost 5 bases, and 10 bases had no gene match. The germline gives CDR1 SGHTA, CDR2 FQGNSA. The CDR3 loop spans 15 amino acids. The CDR3: CASSPTSVSRETQYF. For the CDR3, the DNA is TGTGCCAGCAGCCCTACTAGCGTAAGTCGAGAGACCCAGTACTTC.

The V call is TRBV6-5, the J call TRBJ2-1; D ambiguous. V shed 5 bases and J shed 9 bases, with 11 bases lying between them. The CDR3 extends over 12 amino acids. The germline gives CDR1 MNHEY, CDR2 SVGAGI. The CDR3: CASSTRRLEQFF. CDR3 sequence (DNA): TGTGCCAGCAGTACTCGACGTCTTGAGCAGTTCTTC.

This chain connects TRBV5-6 to TRBJ1-1; possible D gene TRBD1, 5 bases. Germline-derived CDR1 and CDR2 are SGHDT and YYEEEE. The CDR3 runs 15 residues. V was trimmed by 0 bases and J by 0 bases, leaving 9 bases between them. CDR3 nucleotide sequence: TGTGCCAGCAGCTTGGGGGGACGGTTGAACACTGAAGCTTTCTTT. Encoded protein: CASSLGGRLNTEAFF.

Ten or more counts support this clone. The identical CDR3 is also encoded by other nucleotide sequences in the sample. The rearrangement uses TRBV11-2 and TRBJ1-1, with D maybe TRBD1 (5 bases). The CDR3 covers 14 residues. The V and J ends lost 0 bases and 4 bases respectively, with 9 bases between them. CDR1 is SGHAT and CDR2 is FQNNGV in the germline V gene. CDR3 sequence (DNA): TGTGCCAGCAGCTTAGAGGGGGGAGTCACTGAAGCTTTCTTT. Its protein product is CASSLEGGVTEAFF.

The rearrangement joins TRBV2 to TRBJ2-1, with D possibly matching TRBD2 (6 bases). The CDR3 has 14 residues. Between the trimmed V and J ends, which lost 3 bases and 8 bases, there was a span of 14 bases. The germline V gene has CDR1 SNHLY and CDR2 FYNNEI. The DNA of the CDR3 is TGTGCCAGCAGTGAGTTTCTAGCGTGGGATGAGCAGTTCTTC. This gives the protein CASSEFLAWDEQFF.

The rearrangement joins TRBV14 to TRBJ1-1; D gene unclear. This CDR3 is built from 14 residues. CDR1 is SGHDN, CDR2 FVKESK, per germline. Deletions cut 6 bases from V and 0 bases from J, with 11 bases between. The CDR3 DNA sequence: TGTGCCAGCAGTTTTAATACGGTGAACACTGAAGCTTTCTTT. Residues: CASSFNTVNTEAFF.

This sequence joins TRBV4-3 and TRBJ2-5; TRBD1 matches at 10 bases. The V gene's germline CDR1 is LGHNA and CDR2 YSLEER. The J segment lost 3 bases and the V segment lost 0 bases, leaving 1 base of the junction unmatched. This CDR3 is 15 amino acids long. CDR3 coding DNA: TGCGCCAGCAGCCAAGATGGGACAGGGGAAGAGACCCAGTACTTC. Its translation: CASSQDGTGEETQYF.

Comments on this clone: Other DNA sequences in the same sample also yield this CDR3. This chain uses TRBV5-1 with TRBJ2-3; a possible D gene is TRBD1 (6 bases). The CDR3 totals 15 residues. The V end lost 2 bases, the J end lost 0 bases, and 10 bases lay between the germline ends. Germline V gives CDR1 SGHRS, CDR2 YFSETQ. Here the CDR3 DNA reads TGCGCCAGCAGCTTTAGGGGGACAAGCACAGATACGCAGTATTTT. It translates to CASSFRGTSTDTQYF.

Note on this clone: The sample carries other DNA sequences with the same CDR3. The rearrangement links TRBV18 to TRBJ2-1, with D maybe TRBD2 (5 bases). Trimming took 1 base from V and 0 from J, leaving 7 bases between them. The CDR3 has 15 amino acids. Looked up from germline, CDR1 is KGHSH and CDR2 is LQKENI. The CDR3 region is CASSPLASSYNEQFF. DNA for the CDR3: TGTGCCAGCTCACCACTAGCGAGCTCCTACAATGAGCAGTTCTTC.

This chain connects TRBV30 to TRBJ1-2; D not certain. Germline CDR1 GTSNPN, CDR2 SVGIG (reference sequence). The CDR3 is 14 amino acids. The germline V and J ends were trimmed by 2 bases and 6 bases, with 16 bases remaining between them. CDR3 amino acids: CAWSNFPAGDGYTF. Here the CDR3 DNA reads TGTGCCTGGAGTAACTTCCCCGCAGGAGATGGCTACACCTTC. Full variable domain (remainder filled in from reference TRBV30 and TRBJ1-2): SQTIHQWPATLVQPVGSPLSLECTVEGTSNPNLYWYRQAAGRGLQLLFYSVGIGQISSEVPQNLSASRPQDRQFILSSKKLLLSDSGFYLCAWSNFPAGDGYTFGSGTRLTVV.

Only a few counts were recorded for this clone. The chain carries TRBV7-9 and TRBJ1-1; the match to TRBD1 covers 8 bases. From germline, CDR1 is SEHNR and CDR2 FQNEAQ (reference sequence). V shed 6 bases, J shed 4 bases, and the junction held 4 bases outside the gene matches. There are 13 residues in the CDR3. This chain's CDR3 is CASSFTGGTEAFF. The CDR3 nucleotides read TGTGCCAGCAGTTTTACAGGGGGCACTGAAGCTTTCTTT. Supplemented by reference TRBV7-9 and TRBJ1-1, the full variable domain reads DTGVSQNPRHKITKRGQNVTFRCDPISEHNRLYWYRQTLGQGPEFLTYFQNEAQLEKSRLLSDRFSAERPKGSFSTLEIQRTEQGDSAMYLCASSFTGGTEAFFGQGTRLTVV.

This clone was observed many times. The J gene is TRBJ2-2, the V gene TRBV5-1, with D possibly being TRBD1 (5 bases). The V gene lost 4 bases and the J gene lost 1 base, with 11 bases spanning the gap. Germline V gene sequence: CDR1 SGHRS, CDR2 YFSETQ. The CDR3 extends over 15 amino acids. CDR3 sequence (DNA): TGCGCCAGCAGCACCCAAGGACAGAACACCGGGGAGCTGTTTTTT. This encodes CASSTQGQNTGELFF.

The rearrangement joins TRBV19 to TRBJ2-6; no clear D gene. Germline CDR1 reads LNHDA; CDR2 reads SQIVND (reference sequence). The CDR3 is 15 amino acids. The V end lost 3 bases, the J end lost 3 bases, and 9 bases lay between the germline ends. CDR3 nucleotides: TGTGCCAGTAGTATGTGGGCGCATGGGGCCAACGTCCTGACTTTC. This encodes CASSMWAHGANVLTF.

The rearrangement uses TRBV5-1 and TRBJ2-5; 10 positions match TRBD1. The CDR3 consists of 15 residues. The germline V gene encodes CDR1 SGHRS and CDR2 YFSETQ. V dropped 3 bases and J dropped 5; count of bases not matched to a gene: 7. The CDR3 DNA is TGCGCCAGCAGCTGGACAGGGGGAAGTGTGGAGACCCAGTACTTC. It specifies CASSWTGGSVETQYF.

A single count supports this clone. CDR3 in amino acids: CASSPPGQGTGELFF. As DNA, the CDR3 is TGTGCCAGCAGCCCGCCGGGACAGGGCACCGGGGAGCTGTTTTTT. V gene TRBV6-5 combines with J gene TRBJ2-2; 9 nucleotides line up with TRBD1. The CDR3 totals 15 residues. CDR1 is MNHEY and CDR2 is SVGAGI in the germline V gene. The junction had 6 bases not matched to a gene; V was cut back by 6 bases and J by 4 bases.

The J gene is TRBJ2-7, the V gene TRBV30; D uncertain. This CDR3 is 11 amino acids long. CDR1 GTSNPN and CDR2 SVGIG come from the germline V gene (reference sequence). V lost 7 bases and J 0 bases, leaving 7 bases between the germline ends. CDR3 DNA: TGTGCCTCTACGATCTCCTACGAGCAGTACTTC. Residues: CASTISYEQYF. The whole variable domain, filled in from reference TRBV30 and TRBJ2-7, reads SQTIHQWPATLVQPVGSPLSLECTVEGTSNPNLYWYRQAAGRGLQLLFYSVGIGQISSEVPQNLSASRPQDRQFILSSKKLLLSDSGFYLCASTISYEQYFGPGTRLTVT.

In this sample, this clone turned up a few times. The chain uses TRBV7-9 and TRBJ2-7; TRBD2 might be the D (6 bases). V was pared by 0 bases and J by 0 bases, with 9 bases between. The CDR3 covers 15 residues. CDR1 and CDR2 from the germline V gene are SEHNR and FQNEAQ (reference sequence). The CDR3 coding sequence is TGTGCCAGCAGCTTAGCGCACGGGAGCTCCTACGAGCAGTACTTC. Translated, it gives CASSLAHGSSYEQYF.